This TCR beta chain was captured in a study of T cells in tuberculosis. Sequencing was performed with immunoSEQ multiplex PCR; in TCRdb, only in-frame clones are kept and a portion is missing. The sample comprises 70,000 to 95,000 clones, approximately 91% of which are singletons, and 1.5% to 2% rests with the top ten. The germline CDR1 and CDR2 sequences are LGHNT and FRNRAP. The V end lost 9 bases, the J end lost 0 bases, and 30 bases lay between the germline ends. The CDR3 spans 21 residues. General study points: T cells binding CD1B-GMM tetramer weakly possibly escaped the sort.

Sorting used thawed, overnight-rested PBMC stained with anti-CD3, a viability dye and GMM-loaded CD1B tetramer. The CD1B tetramers carried C32 glucose monomycolate purified from Rhodococcus equi. This chain uses TRBV12-5 with TRBJ2-6, with TRBD2 as a possible D gene (6 bases). Sequenced: CD1b-GMM tetramer-negative cells sorted from PBMCs. The TCR was taken from an adult woman with latent tuberculosis. This chain's CDR3 is CASVLGGLGAGHLSGANVLTF. The CDR3, as DNA: TGTGCTAGCGTCTTGGGAGGATTAGGGGCAGGGCACCTCTCTGGGGCCAACGTCCTGACTTTC.